These 10 T cell receptor beta chains share one sample of origin, sequenced in a study of T cell clones after liver transplantation (dated by TCRdb to about 2019). In the paper's terms, the time point label means: pre-transplant. Libraries were prepared through the immunoSEQ multiplex PCR assay. The table was pulled from immuneACCESS by TCRdb, which kept in-frame rearrangements only. Such tables lose some clones; where checked, under half of the loss comes from unresolved V genes, and the rest has no known cause. The sample includes around 100,000 clones, with around 86% observed a single time. The biggest ten clones account for over 0.75% of the sample. Sequences were derived from CD4+ T cells from blood, sampled before liver transplant. Every receptor here comes from a human donor who received a liver transplant.

This clone is a singleton in its sample. The genes are TRBV9 and TRBJ1-5; TRBD1 agrees at 10 bases. From germline, CDR1 is SGDLS and CDR2 YYNGEE. The CDR3 length is 17 residues. The junction had 8 bases not matched to a gene; V was cut back by 4 bases and J by 1 base. CDR3 in amino acids: CASSPQGQGTSNQPQHF. DNA for the CDR3: TGTGCCAGCAGCCCCCAGGGACAGGGGACAAGCAATCAGCCCCAGCATTTT.

The chain has TRBV5-1 and TRBJ1-1, with TRBD1 matching 8 bases. The CDR3 contains 16 residues. Germline V gene lookup returns CDR1 SGHRS and CDR2 YFSETQ. J was trimmed by 1 base and V by 0 bases; bases with no gene match: 5. The CDR3 DNA follows: TGCGCCAGCAGCTTGGTGGCAGGGGGCCCGAACACTGAAGCTTTCTTT. It encodes CASSLVAGGPNTEAFF.

This CDR3 reads CASSLLGGRLTGELFF. The CDR3 bases are TGTGCCAGCAGCTTACTAGGCGGGAGGTTGACCGGGGAGCTGTTTTTT. This chain uses TRBV7-3 with TRBJ2-2; 8 bases are shared with TRBD2. V was clipped by 2 bases and J by 5 bases; unmatched bases: 7. This CDR3 spans 16 amino acids. Germline V gene data show CDR1 as SGHTA and CDR2 as FQGTGA. The variable domain in full, with the rest retrieved from reference TRBV7-3 and TRBJ2-2, is GAGVSQTPSNKVTEKGKYVELRCDPISGHTALYWYRQSLGQGPEFLIYFQGTGAADDSGLPNDRFFAVRPEGSVSTLKIQRTERGDSAVYLCASSLLGGRLTGELFFGEGSRLTVL.

J is TRBJ2-7 and V is TRBV9, with no clear D. The germline gives CDR1 SGDLS, CDR2 YYNGEE. Deletions cut 4 bases from V and 6 bases from J, with 11 bases between. The CDR3 length is 12 residues. DNA of the CDR3: TGTGCCAGCAGCTTGAATGTGGGCGAGCAGTACTTC. Translating it yields CASSLNVGEQYF.

V gene TRBV5-1 combines with J gene TRBJ2-1, with D perhaps matching TRBD1 (5 bases). This CDR3 spans 13 amino acids. Germline CDR1 and CDR2: SGHRS and YFSETQ. The germline V and J ends were trimmed by 1 base and 8 bases, with 10 bases remaining between them. CDR3 protein: CASSLPGLHEQFF. The CDR3 DNA reads as TGCGCCAGCAGCTTGCCAGGGTTGCATGAGCAGTTCTTC.

The chain uses TRBV11-2 and TRBJ2-6; maybe TRBD2 (5 bases). V was trimmed by 4 bases and J by 4 bases, leaving 11 bases between them. Germline loops: CDR1 SGHAT, CDR2 FQNNGV. The CDR3 totals 15 residues. The CDR3 DNA follows: TGTGCCAGCAGCTCGGACTTGGGAGGGGCCAACGTCCTGACTTTC. This sequence encodes CASSSDLGGANVLTF.

This clone appeared once. V gene TRBV5-6 combines with J gene TRBJ2-7; 7 nucleotides agree with TRBD2. Per the germline V gene, CDR1 is SGHDT and CDR2 is YYEEEE. Unmatched junction bases numbered 11, after V lost 2 bases and J lost 3 bases. There are 16 residues in the CDR3. CDR3 region: CASSLLANSMSYEQYF. DNA of the CDR3: TGTGCCAGCAGCTTACTAGCGAACAGCATGAGCTACGAGCAGTACTTC.

The sample holds a few counts of this clone. The chain employs TRBV28 and TRBJ1-5; D might be TRBD1 (6 bases). Germline loops: CDR1 MDHEN, CDR2 SYDVKM. The CDR3 has 15 residues. The V end lost 3 bases, the J end lost 4 bases, and 13 bases lay between the germline ends. CDR3 region: CASSFLLRGNQPQHF. CDR3 DNA: TGTGCCAGCAGTTTTCTTCTCAGGGGAAATCAGCCCCAGCATTTT.

The CDR3 sequence: CASSLQAYNEQFF. CDR3 DNA sequence: TGTGCCAGCAGCTTACAGGCTTACAATGAGCAGTTCTTC. This chain links TRBV7-3 with TRBJ2-1, with D hard to call. Germline CDR1 is SGHTA and CDR2 is FQGTGA. The germline V and J ends were trimmed by 2 bases and 4 bases, with 6 bases remaining between them. The CDR3 has 13 amino acids.

This clone was seen just once. V and J are TRBV28 and TRBJ1-1; D is perhaps TRBD1 (6 bases). CDR1 MDHEN and CDR2 SYDVKM come from the germline V gene. Trimming pared 3 bases from V and 0 bases from J, leaving 14 bases between. CDR3 length equals 16 residues. This chain's CDR3 is CASSFWATGLNTEAFF. The DNA of the CDR3 is TGTGCCAGCAGTTTCTGGGCTACAGGGCTGAACACTGAAGCTTTCTTT.